This passage covers 13 T cell receptor beta chains from one sample sequenced in a study of cytomegalovirus exposure and HLA in healthy donors. The method was immunoSEQ multiplex PCR; TCRdb's version includes in-frame clones alone and lacks a portion of them. The sample shows roughly 220,000 clones, around four fifths of them seen only once. The sequenced sample consisted of PBMCs. These receptors all come from a woman aged 25 to 39 in good health and CMV-seropositive.

The chain joins TRBV19 to TRBJ1-2; 7 bases line up with TRBD1. J was trimmed by 10 bases and V by 3 bases; bases with no gene match: 8. From germline, CDR1 is LNHDA and CDR2 SQIVND (reference sequence). The CDR3 totals 13 residues. Here the CDR3 reads CASSIVRGSDYTF. CDR3 nucleotide sequence: TGTGCCAGTAGTATTGTCAGGGGGAGTGACTACACCTTC.

The rearrangement uses TRBV7-8 and TRBJ1-5; D is unclear. The V gene lost 1 base and the J gene lost 5 bases, with 6 bases spanning the gap. Germline V gene data show CDR1 as SGHVS and CDR2 as FQNEAQ. The CDR3 sequence is 13 residues long. CDR3 bases: TGTGCCAGCAGCTTAGGGTCCCATCAGCCCCAGCATTTT. This codes for CASSLGSHQPQHF. The variable domain in full, completed from reference TRBV7-8 and TRBJ1-5, reads GAGVSQSPRYKVAKRGQDVALRCDPISGHVSLFWYQQALGQGPEFLTYFQNEAQLDKSGLPSDRFFAERPEGSVSTLKIQRTQQEDSAVYLCASSLGSHQPQHFGDGTRLSIL.

CDR3 in amino acids: CAWSPLLEEEAFF. For the CDR3, the DNA is TGTGCCTGGAGCCCCCTTTTGGAGGAGGAAGCTTTCTTT. The genes are TRBV30 and TRBJ1-1; D is unclear. Trimming removed 3 bases at V and 8 bases at J, with 16 bases between. This CDR3 is 13 amino acids long. Germline values: CDR1 GTSNPN, CDR2 SVGIG (reference sequence).

The chain has TRBV6-6 and TRBJ1-1; D uncertain. Germline CDR1 reads MNHNY; CDR2 reads SVGAGI (reference sequence). The CDR3 is made up of 13 amino acids. The V and J ends lost 0 bases and 12 bases respectively, with 14 bases between them. DNA of the CDR3: TGTGCCAGCAGTTACTCGGGCGACGGGAGTTCTTTCTTT. It translates to CASSYSGDGSSFF.

The chain uses TRBV7-9 and TRBJ2-7; D unclear. The germline CDR1 and CDR2 sequences are SEHNR and FQNEAQ (reference sequence). The CDR3 spans 12 residues. Between the trimmed V and J ends, which lost 3 bases and 11 bases, there was a span of 14 bases. CDR3 sequence (DNA): TGTGCCAGCAGCTTCAAGCAACCAAAGAAGTACTTC. It encodes CASSFKQPKKYF.

In this sample, this clone turned up once. The genes are TRBV14 and TRBJ1-2, with D unresolved. With 0 bases removed from V and 4 bases from J, the gap between germline ends came to 12 bases. The CDR3 covers 15 residues. Germline lookup yields CDR1 SGHDN and CDR2 FVKESK. CDR3 loop: CASSQDSPRSYGYTF. The CDR3 nucleotides are TGTGCCAGCAGCCAAGACTCCCCTCGGAGCTATGGCTACACCTTC. Using reference TRBV14 and TRBJ1-2 for the parts outside the CDR3, the full variable domain is EAGVTQFPSHSVIEKGQTVTLRCDPISGHDNLYWYRRVMGKEIKFLLHFVKESKQDESGMPNNRFLAERTGGTYSTLKVQPAELEDSGVYFCASSQDSPRSYGYTFGSGTRLTVV.

The rearrangement joins TRBV5-6 to TRBJ2-2, with 13 bases matching TRBD2. Germline assignment: CDR1 SGHDT and CDR2 YYEEEE. CDR3 size: 16 residues. J was trimmed by 4 bases and V by 4 bases; bases with no gene match: 4. The CDR3 protein is CASSGLAGVLTGELFF. The DNA for the CDR3 is TGTGCCAGCAGCGGACTAGCGGGAGTCCTCACCGGGGAGCTGTTTTTT.

This chain connects TRBV27 to TRBJ1-1; the match to TRBD1 covers 7 bases. V lost 0 bases and J lost 0; bases outside the gene matches: 10. This CDR3 spans 18 amino acids. Germline V lookup: CDR1 MNHEY, CDR2 SMNVEV (reference sequence). The CDR3 is CASSLSMTGFRMNTEAFF. The DNA of the CDR3 is TGTGCCAGCAGTTTATCGATGACAGGGTTTAGGATGAACACTGAAGCTTTCTTT.

This clone turned up a few times. V is TRBV4-1 and J is TRBJ1-1; no clear D gene. CDR3 length: 12 residues. The germline V gene encodes CDR1 MGHRA and CDR2 YSYEKL. The V and J ends lost 0 bases and 11 bases respectively, with 10 bases between them. CDR3 coding DNA: TGCGCCAGCAGCCAAGATGGGCAATTGGCTTTCTTT. It codes for CASSQDGQLAFF.

This chain connects TRBV9 to TRBJ2-3, with TRBD2 as a possible D gene (6 bases). The CDR3 spans 14 residues. Germline V CDR1 and CDR2: SGDLS, YYNGEE. The ends were cut back, 3 bases at V and 4 bases at J, with 12 bases in the middle. The CDR3 DNA is TGTGCCAGCAGCGAACTAGCATTCGCAGATACGCAGTATTTT. This codes for CASSELAFADTQYF.

This clone was detected once. V gene TRBV9 combines with J gene TRBJ1-1, with 7 bases matching TRBD1. Per the germline V gene, CDR1 is SGDLS and CDR2 is YYNGEE. V shed 0 bases, J shed 2 bases, and the junction held 4 bases outside the gene matches. The CDR3 contains 15 residues. The CDR3 coding sequence is TGTGCCAGCAGCGTAGGGAGACAGGGAAACACTGAAGCTTTCTTT. Translation gives CASSVGRQGNTEAFF.

The rearrangement links TRBV10-3 to TRBJ2-2, with unresolved D. Germline CDR1 ENHRY, CDR2 SYGVKD. CDR3 length: 11 amino acids. V lost 4 bases to trimming and J lost 5 bases, with 2 bases between them. The CDR3 DNA reads as TGTGCCATCAGTGGTACCGGGGAGCTGTTTTTT. It translates to CAISGTGELFF.

This CDR3 reads CASSASSPTDTQYF. In DNA, the CDR3 is TGTGCCAGCAGCGCTAGTTCCCCCACAGATACGCAGTATTTT. This chain links TRBV9 with TRBJ2-3; D is ambiguous. Germline CDR1 and CDR2: SGDLS and YYNGEE. V was trimmed by 3 bases and J by 2 bases, leaving 10 bases between them. The CDR3 sequence is 14 residues long.